The entry below describes one T cell receptor (beta chain). What it binds is not known. Measured with immunoSEQ multiplex PCR; TCRdb has only the in-frame clones, and not every one. The sample lists some 180,000 clones; approximately 93% were seen once. These data originate in a study of T cell responses to AZD1222 COVID-19 vaccine. General study results and limits: Elevations in Spike-specific TCR breadth and depth followed administration of two AZD1222 doses. The donors showed a predominance of white British ancestry and of females, with possible underestimation of clonal diversity. Nearly half of spike-specific TCRs reportedly target variant regions that are unmutated in the B.1.351 and B.1.1.7 variants. There were vaccine-associated CD4 TCRs across spike, dominant at 160-218 and 743-854.

CDR3 size: 14 residues. Between the trimmed V and J ends, which lost 0 bases and 8 bases, there was a span of 11 bases. Germline lookup yields CDR1 SGHNT and CDR2 YYREEE (reference sequence). The clonotype comes from an adult who received the AZD1222 COVID-19 vaccine. This chain uses TRBV5-4 with TRBJ1-4, with a possible D match to TRBD1 (6 bases). The sample in question was peripheral blood, obtained 28 days after the second AZD1222 dose. The CDR3 DNA sequence: TGTGCCAGCAGCTTGGGACAAAGGGGGGAAAAACTGTTTTTT. It yields the protein CASSLGQRGEKLFF.